Below are 21 T cell receptor beta chains sequenced from a single sample in a study of blood T cell repertoires in COVID-19. Sequenced by immunoSEQ multiplex PCR; TCRdb stores in-frame clones only, minus some. The sample includes roughly 300,000 clones, approximately 90% of them seen just once. The specimen was peripheral blood. The receptor set was obtained from a woman in her twenties or thirties with COVID-19, enrolled during active disease.

V usage is TRBV24-1 and J usage is TRBJ2-7, with 10 bases fitting TRBD1. The V gene end was trimmed by 6 bases and the J gene end by 6 bases; junction bases not matched to a gene: 4. This CDR3 region has 13 residues. The germline CDR1 and CDR2 sequences are KGHDR and SFDVKD. CDR3 loop: CATSFGQGGEQYF. Here the CDR3 DNA reads TGTGCCACCAGTTTTGGACAGGGGGGCGAGCAGTACTTC.

This chain joins TRBV30 and TRBJ1-2, with a weak D call TRBD1 (6 bases). Trimming removed 0 bases from V and 8 bases from J, with 25 bases in between. CDR3 length equals 17 residues. In germline, CDR1 is GTSNPN, CDR2 SVGIG (reference sequence). CDR3 coding DNA: TGTGCCTGGAGTGTTCCGACCGGGACAAGAATTCCAAGAGGCTACACCTTC. Translating it yields CAWSVPTGTRIPRGYTF.

A single count supports this clone. The rearrangement uses TRBV28 and TRBJ1-6; possible D gene TRBD1, 5 bases. V lost 2 bases and J 8 bases, leaving 10 bases between the germline ends. The germline V gene encodes CDR1 MDHEN and CDR2 SYDVKM. This CDR3 is 14 amino acids long. The CDR3 nucleotides are TGTGCCAGCAGTTTACTGGGGGGAGATTCACCCCTCCACTTT. Translated: CASSLLGGDSPLHF.

The chain joins TRBV9 to TRBJ1-4; 8 nucleotides line up with TRBD1. From germline, CDR1 is SGDLS and CDR2 YYNGEE. The CDR3 is made up of 15 amino acids. Trimming took 3 bases from V and 8 from J; bases not matched to a gene: 9. This CDR3 is CASSEEGTGLEKLFF. DNA for the CDR3: TGTGCCAGCAGCGAGGAAGGGACAGGTCTAGAAAAACTGTTTTTT.

This clone was found a few times. The chain links TRBV18 to TRBJ1-1; D is ambiguous. Between the trimmed V and J ends, which lost 3 bases and 4 bases, there was a span of 9 bases. The germline V gene has CDR1 KGHSH and CDR2 LQKENI. There are 13 residues in the CDR3. CDR3 region: CASSPVVSTEAFF. CDR3 coding DNA: TGTGCCAGCTCACCGGTCGTGAGCACTGAAGCTTTCTTT.

V usage is TRBV19 and J usage is TRBJ1-5; maybe TRBD1 (5 bases). V lost 2 bases and J lost 9, with 14 bases in between. The CDR3 length is 14 residues. The germline CDR1 and CDR2 sequences are LNHDA and SQIVND (reference sequence). The CDR3 loop reads CASSIRTPPVPQHF. DNA of the CDR3: TGTGCCAGTAGTATACGGACACCCCCGGTGCCCCAGCATTTT.

The chain combines TRBV10-3 with TRBJ1-2; perhaps TRBD1 as D (5 bases). The V gene lost 5 bases and the J gene lost 4 bases, with 17 bases spanning the gap. The CDR3 is made up of 15 amino acids. From germline, CDR1 is ENHRY and CDR2 SYGVKD. The CDR3 DNA reads as TGTGCCATCAGTTTCAACAGGAACCCCCTCTATGGCTACACCTTC. The encoded protein is CAISFNRNPLYGYTF.

This chain links TRBV29-1 with TRBJ1-2, with 9 nucleotides matching TRBD1. The CDR3 length is 16 residues. The germline V gene has CDR1 SQVTM and CDR2 ANQGSEA. V was pared by 3 bases and J by 1 base, with 9 bases of the junction left unmatched. This chain's CDR3 is CSVEASRDRVNYGYTF. CDR3 coding DNA: TGCAGCGTTGAGGCCTCAAGGGACAGGGTTAACTATGGCTACACCTTC.

This chain links TRBV7-9 with TRBJ1-2; no clear D gene. CDR3 size: 14 residues. Germline lookup yields CDR1 SEHNR and CDR2 FQNEAQ (reference sequence). The V end was cut by 0 bases, the J end by 6 bases, with 11 bases between. CDR3 bases: TGTGCCAGCAGCTTAGCGTATGGCGGTCATGGCTACACCTTC. Translating it yields CASSLAYGGHGYTF. Full variable domain (rest looked up from reference TRBV7-9 and TRBJ1-2): DTGVSQNPRHKITKRGQNVTFRCDPISEHNRLYWYRQTLGQGPEFLTYFQNEAQLEKSRLLSDRFSAERPKGSFSTLEIQRTEQGDSAMYLCASSLAYGGHGYTFGSGTRLTVV.

This sequence joins TRBV28 and TRBJ2-3; 8 bases are shared with TRBD1. This CDR3 is 15 amino acids long. Germline V CDR1 and CDR2: MDHEN, SYDVKM. J gave up 3 bases and V 5 bases, and 7 bases lay outside the gene matches. The chain's CDR3 is CASSKFRDRTDTQYF. The CDR3 nucleotides are TGTGCCAGCAGTAAATTCCGGGACAGGACAGATACGCAGTATTTT.

In its sample, this clone was seen a few times. The chain has TRBV30 and TRBJ2-7; TRBD2 might be the D (5 bases). Germline-derived CDR1 and CDR2 are GTSNPN and SVGIG (reference sequence). V dropped 2 bases and J dropped 2 bases, with 16 bases sitting between them. The CDR3 covers 15 residues. CDR3 sequence reads: CAWSPPLVGAYEQYF. The CDR3 DNA sequence: TGTGCCTGGAGTCCCCCCCTGGTCGGGGCCTACGAGCAGTACTTC.

Only one count was recorded for this clone. The chain recombines TRBV3-1 (or the pseudogene TRBV3-2) with TRBJ1-3; TRBD1 is a possible D gene (5 bases). The germline CDR1 and CDR2 sequences are LGHDT and YNNKEL (reference sequence). This CDR3 region has 14 residues. V was clipped by 0 bases and J by 7 bases, with 10 bases between them. CDR3 coding DNA: TGTGCCAGCAGCCAAGATACGGCAGGGAACACCATATATTTT. This sequence encodes CASSQDTAGNTIYF.

The DNA for the CDR3 is TGTGCCAGCGGCCAACAGGGTGGCAATCAGCCCCAGCATTTT. This encodes CASGQQGGNQPQHF. The V call is TRBV28, the J call TRBJ1-5; perhaps TRBD1 as D (6 bases). The CDR3 contains 14 residues. Trimming cost V 8 bases and J 2 bases, with 13 bases left between them. CDR1 is MDHEN and CDR2 is SYDVKM in the germline V gene.

The chain joins TRBV29-1 to TRBJ2-1, with TRBD2 matching 9 bases. In germline, CDR1 is SQVTM, CDR2 ANQGSEA. V dropped 7 bases and J dropped 7; count of bases not matched to a gene: 14. There are 15 residues in the CDR3. The CDR3 sequence: CSAEGLPSGTNEQFF. The CDR3 DNA follows: TGCAGCGCCGAAGGGCTTCCTAGCGGGACGAATGAGCAGTTCTTC.

The gene calls are TRBV7-2 and TRBJ1-2, with no clear D. This CDR3 comprises 19 residues. Germline values: CDR1 SGHTA, CDR2 FQGNSA. Trimming removed 5 bases at V and 2 bases at J, with 27 bases between. The DNA for the CDR3 is TGTGCCAGCAGCCCTGGTCCGGGGAAAGGCCCTCTAGCCAACTATGGCTACACCTTC. Translating it yields CASSPGPGKGPLANYGYTF.

This sequence joins TRBV11-1 and TRBJ1-6, with D possibly matching TRBD1 (6 bases). V was cut by 5 bases and J by 7 bases, with 9 bases left in between. There are 13 residues in the CDR3. The germline CDR1 and CDR2 sequences are SGHAT and FQDESV (reference sequence). The CDR3 sequence is CASSPQGNSPLHF. The CDR3 region has the DNA TGTGCCAGCAGCCCGCAGGGGAATTCACCCCTCCACTTT.

The rearrangement links TRBV2 to TRBJ1-2; 12 bases agree with TRBD1. V was clipped by 6 bases and J by 5 bases; unmatched bases: 7. Germline lookup yields CDR1 SNHLY and CDR2 FYNNEI. The CDR3 consists of 15 residues. CDR3 region: CASRGDRGRLYGYTF. The CDR3 nucleotides read TGTGCCAGCAGAGGGGACAGGGGGCGGCTTTATGGCTACACCTTC.

This rearrangement joins TRBV4-1 to TRBJ2-5; D call uncertain. This CDR3 is built from 13 residues. Germline CDR1 and CDR2: MGHRA and YSYEKL. Trimming pared 4 bases from V and 2 bases from J, leaving 8 bases between. CDR3 region: CASSRTTQETQYF. The CDR3, as DNA: TGCGCCAGCAGCCGAACTACGCAAGAGACCCAGTACTTC.

The table lists this clone with a few counts. The CDR3 reads CASSPQRVSPLHF. CDR3 nucleotide sequence: TGTGCCAGCTCACCGCAGAGGGTATCACCCCTCCACTTT. The chain recombines TRBV18 with TRBJ1-6; unclear D gene. With 3 bases removed from V and 10 bases from J, the gap between germline ends came to 10 bases. Germline V gives CDR1 KGHSH, CDR2 LQKENI. The CDR3 is 13 amino acids. Full variable domain (rest looked up from reference TRBV18 and TRBJ1-6): NAGVMQNPRHLVRRRGQEARLRCSPMKGHSHVYWYRQLPEEGLKFMVYLQKENIIDESGMPKERFSAEFPKEGPSILRIQQVVRGDSAAYFCASSPQRVSPLHFGNGTRLTVT.

The chain couples TRBV7-2 to TRBJ1-4, with a tentative D call TRBD1 (6 bases). The CDR3 runs to 14 residues. Trimming cost V 5 bases and J 0 bases, with 7 bases left between them. Germline lookup yields CDR1 SGHTA and CDR2 FQGNSA. In DNA form, the CDR3 reads TGTGCCAGCAGCCGGACAGCAACTAATGAAAAACTGTTTTTT. Translated: CASSRTATNEKLFF.

The chain has TRBV9 and TRBJ1-4, with D possibly matching TRBD1 (5 bases). Trimming shortened V by 0 bases and J by 4 bases, and 7 bases separated the two germline ends. Germline CDR1 is SGDLS and CDR2 is YYNGEE. CDR3 length: 14 residues. The CDR3 loop reads CASSVAGFNEKLFF. CDR3 in DNA: TGTGCCAGCAGCGTAGCAGGGTTTAATGAAAAACTGTTTTTT.